This is a list of T cell receptor beta chains from one sample in a study of T cell changes during pregnancy in multiple sclerosis. Libraries were prepared by immunoSEQ multiplex PCR; TCRdb keeps only in-frame clonotypes and omits some of them. This table holds 70,000 to 85,000 clones, approximately 90% found once. Sample: peripheral blood, taken before pregnancy. These receptors were collected from a female donor with multiple sclerosis, enrolled in a pregnancy study. Both conserved end residues are part of each CDR3. D genes are given only for firm matches. Size is omitted from some rows. Given values are once, few, many or a class for expanded clones.

j_gene,v_gene,abundance,d_gene,CDR3nt,CDR3aa
TRBJ1-5,TRBV28,-,-,TGTGCCAGCAGTTTAATGGGAGTTAGCAATCAGCCCCAGCATTTT,CASSLMGVSNQPQHF
TRBJ1-5,TRBV11-2,-,-,TGTGCCAGCAGCGATGACAGACAGCCCCAGCATTTT,CASSDDRQPQHF
TRBJ1-1,TRBV7-6,-,TRBD1,TGTGCCAGCAGCTTGGGGACAGGTATGAACACTGAAGCTTTCTTT,CASSLGTGMNTEAFF
TRBJ2-1,TRBV27,-,-,TGTGCCAGCGCCACCGCCGGAGGTAATGAGCAGTTCTTC,CASATAGGNEQFF
TRBJ1-2,TRBV6-5,-,-,TGTGCCAGCAGTTACCCCGGATTTAGCGGCTACACCTTC,CASSYPGFSGYTF
TRBJ2-7,TRBV9,-,TRBD2,TGTGCCAGCAGCGTAGGAGCGGGGAACTCCTACGAGCAGTACTTC,CASSVGAGNSYEQYF
TRBJ2-3,TRBV5-1,-,-,TGCGCCAGCAAATGGGGCACGAGCACAGATACGCAGTATTTT,CASKWGTSTDTQYF
TRBJ2-7,TRBV6-5,-,-,TGTGCCAGCAGTAGCAGGGGTTGGTACGAGCAGTACTTC,CASSSRGWYEQYF
TRBJ1-2,TRBV9,-,TRBD1,TGTGCCAGCAGCGGTGGGGGACAGGGACCTTATGGCTACACCTTC,CASSGGGQGPYGYTF
TRBJ1-6,TRBV10-3,-,-,TGTGCCATCGGTGGGGGGGTCAATTCACCCCTCCACTTT,CAIGGGVNSPLHF
TRBJ2-2,TRBV11-2,-,-,TGTGCCAGCAGCCCTGGGTGGTGGGGACAAAACACCGGGGAGCTGTTTTTT,CASSPGWWGQNTGELFF
TRBJ2-7,TRBV28,-,-,TGTGCCAGCAGCGACAGTAATTCCTACGAGCAGTACTTC,CASSDSNSYEQYF
TRBJ2-2,TRBV7-9,once,-,TGTGCCAGCAGACAGGGACCAAACACCGGGGAGCTGTTTTTT,CASRQGPNTGELFF
TRBJ2-4,TRBV7-2,-,-,TGTGCCAGCAGCGGAGAAGGGGGTCTAGCCAAAAACATTCAGTACTTC,CASSGEGGLAKNIQYF
TRBJ1-4,TRBV2,-,-,TGTGCCAGCACGAAGGGCGGGAGCATTTTGGAAGAAAAACTGTTTTTT,CASTKGGSILEEKLFF
TRBJ2-5,TRBV6-5,-,-,TGTGCCAGCAGAGGACTGGGGGCGGCCGAGACCCAGTACTTC,CASRGLGAAETQYF
TRBJ1-5,TRBV6-6,-,TRBD1,TGTGCCAGCAGGGGGACAGGATCCTTTAGCAATCAGCCCCAGCATTTT,CASRGTGSFSNQPQHF
TRBJ2-3,TRBV29-1,-,-,TGCAGCGTTGAAGAGACAGGCAGTGGCGCAGATACGCAGTATTTT,CSVEETGSGADTQYF
TRBJ1-1,TRBV29-1,few,-,TGCAGCGTAGGAGGGGACACTGAAGCTTTCTTT,CSVGGDTEAFF
TRBJ2-7,TRBV2,-,TRBD1,TGTGCCAGCAGTGAATCGTGGGGTGGGTGGGGACAGGTGACCTACGAGCAGTACTTC,CASSESWGGWGQVTYEQYF
TRBJ1-4,TRBV5-5,-,TRBD1,TGTGCCAGCAGCCGAGGGGGCCGTGAAAAACTGTTTTTT,CASSRGGREKLFF
TRBJ2-2,TRBV9,-,TRBD1,TGTGCCAGCAGCCTCCGGGACAGGGGGACCGGGGAGCTGTTTTTT,CASSLRDRGTGELFF
TRBJ2-5,TRBV9,few,-,TGTGCCAGCAGCGTAGACAGCCAAGAGACCCAGTACTTC,CASSVDSQETQYF
TRBJ1-2,TRBV28,once,TRBD1,TGTGCCAGCAGTGCCCCGACAGGGGCGAACTATGGCTACACCTTC,CASSAPTGANYGYTF
TRBJ2-2,TRBV6-1,-,-,TGTGCCAGCAGTGACCACCCCCCCGTCCAGGGGCGGGTCACCGGGGAGCTGTTTTTT,CASSDHPPVQGRVTGELFF
TRBJ1-6,TRBV7-9,-,TRBD1,TGTGCCAGCAGCTCCTCCGGGACAGGGATTCGGTCACCCCTCCACTTT,CASSSSGTGIRSPLHF
TRBJ2-5,TRBV9,-,TRBD2,TGTGCCAGCAGCGTAGGACTAGCGGGGCCAGAGACCCAGTACTTC,CASSVGLAGPETQYF
TRBJ2-3,TRBV6-1,-,-,TGTGCCAGCAGTGAAGTGGGGAGAGAAGATACGCAGTATTTT,CASSEVGREDTQYF
TRBJ2-7,TRBV11-2,-,TRBD1,TGTGCCAGCAGCTTACCTTACAGGGGAACCTACGAGCAGTACTTC,CASSLPYRGTYEQYF
TRBJ1-2,TRBV2,-,TRBD1,TGTGCCAGCAGACAAGCCGGGACAGGGTTCGGTGGCTACACCTTC,CASRQAGTGFGGYTF
TRBJ1-1,TRBV7-9,few,-,TGTGCCAGCAGCTTCGGCGGAGCTGAAGCTTTCTTT,CASSFGGAEAFF
TRBJ1-1,TRBV2,-,TRBD1,TGTGCCAGCAGTTCCCCGGGACAGGGAAACACTGAAGCTTTCTTT,CASSSPGQGNTEAFF
TRBJ2-5,TRBV29-1,-,-,TGCAGCGTAGAAGCTTCGGCCGGGTTGGCGGAGACCCAGTACTTC,CSVEASAGLAETQYF
TRBJ2-1,TRBV6-1,-,-,TGTGCCAGCGCGCCCTACAATGAGCAGTTCTTC,CASAPYNEQFF
TRBJ1-1,TRBV5-1,-,-,TGCGCCAGCAGCTTGGCCTGGAACACTGAAGCTTTCTTT,CASSLAWNTEAFF
TRBJ1-2,TRBV9,-,TRBD1,TGTGCCAGCAGCGCAGACACCAACAGGGGATTAGGCTATGGCTACACCTTC,CASSADTNRGLGYGYTF
TRBJ2-3,TRBV5-1,-,TRBD2,TGCGCCAGCAGCAGTCAACCCGGGGGGGTAAGCACAGATACGCAGTATTTT,CASSSQPGGVSTDTQYF
TRBJ1-5,TRBV25-1,-,-,TGTGCCAGCAGTGAAGCCAGTAATCAGCCCCAGCATTTT,CASSEASNQPQHF
TRBJ1-2,TRBV5-4,-,-,TGTGCCAGCAGCTCAAACGGAGGATTCTATGGCTACACCTTC,CASSSNGGFYGYTF
TRBJ2-2,TRBV19,-,-,TGTGCCAGTAACACAGGGTTGGGAACCGGGGAGCTGTTTTTT,CASNTGLGTGELFF
TRBJ1-5,TRBV19,few,TRBD1,TGTGCCAGTAGCCAACAGGGGTATGATCAGCCCCAGCATTTT,CASSQQGYDQPQHF
TRBJ1-1,TRBV29-1,-,-,TGCAGCGTCCAGGGATATGAAGCTTTCTTT,CSVQGYEAFF
TRBJ1-1,TRBV7-6,-,-,TGTGCCAGCAGCTTGGGGGGGAGTGGGAGCACTGAAGCTTTCTTT,CASSLGGSGSTEAFF
TRBJ2-2,TRBV5-1,-,TRBD2,TGCGCCAGCAGCTTGGCGGGGGGCACCGGGGAGCTGTTTTTT,CASSLAGGTGELFF
TRBJ2-7,TRBV15,-,TRBD1,TGTGCCACCAGCAGAGATCGGACAGGGCTACCCTACGAGCAGTACTTC,CATSRDRTGLPYEQYF
TRBJ1-1,TRBV2,few,-,TGTGCCAGCAGTACAGGGTCTGGTGCTGAAGCTTTCTTT,CASSTGSGAEAFF
TRBJ2-1,TRBV2,-,TRBD2,TGTGCCAGCAGTGTTAAGGGGAGGGGAGTTAATCCAAATGAGCAGTTCTTC,CASSVKGRGVNPNEQFF
TRBJ1-1,TRBV10-3,few,TRBD1,TGTGCCATCACCCGGACAGGGATGAACACTGAAGCTTTCTTT,CAITRTGMNTEAFF
TRBJ2-1,TRBV5-6,-,TRBD2,TGTGCCAGCAGCTTAAGTGCCGCGGGGGGGCTCTATGAGCAGTTCTTC,CASSLSAAGGLYEQFF
TRBJ1-1,TRBV6-1,-,-,TGTGCCGGTCGGACAGTGCTGAACACTGAAGCTTTCTTT,CAGRTVLNTEAFF
TRBJ2-1,TRBV9,-,-,TGTGCCAGCAGCGTAGGACTGCGGAGGAATGAGCAGTTCTTC,CASSVGLRRNEQFF
TRBJ2-3,TRBV5-6,-,-,TGTGCCAGTCAACGACACCACACAGATACGCAGTATTTT,CASQRHHTDTQYF
TRBJ2-5,TRBV5-1,-,-,TGCGCCAGCAGGGAGGAGGGGCGGCAAGAGACCCAGTACTTC,CASREEGRQETQYF
TRBJ2-7,TRBV27,once,TRBD1,TGTGCCAGCAGCGCGACAGGGGGCGGCTCCTACGAGCAGTACTTC,CASSATGGGSYEQYF
TRBJ2-2,TRBV15,-,TRBD1,TGTGCCACCAGCAGGTGGACAGGGGACACCGGGGAGCTGTTTTTT,CATSRWTGDTGELFF
TRBJ1-6,TRBV5-1,once,TRBD1,TGCGCCAGCAGCTTATCGGGACAGGGGGCAACTAATTCACCCCTCCACTTT,CASSLSGQGATNSPLHF
TRBJ2-3,TRBV6-4,-,TRBD2,TGTGCCAGCAGTGAGGTAGCGGGGGGCACAGATACGCAGTATTTT,CASSEVAGGTDTQYF
TRBJ2-2,TRBV9,-,-,TGTGCCAGCAGCGTAGGCCCCGCGGCTCTCAGATCCACCGGGGAGCTGTTTTTT,CASSVGPAALRSTGELFF
TRBJ2-7,TRBV7-3,-,-,TGTGCCAGCAGCTCACAGGGTCCGTTTGACGAGCAGTACTTC,CASSSQGPFDEQYF